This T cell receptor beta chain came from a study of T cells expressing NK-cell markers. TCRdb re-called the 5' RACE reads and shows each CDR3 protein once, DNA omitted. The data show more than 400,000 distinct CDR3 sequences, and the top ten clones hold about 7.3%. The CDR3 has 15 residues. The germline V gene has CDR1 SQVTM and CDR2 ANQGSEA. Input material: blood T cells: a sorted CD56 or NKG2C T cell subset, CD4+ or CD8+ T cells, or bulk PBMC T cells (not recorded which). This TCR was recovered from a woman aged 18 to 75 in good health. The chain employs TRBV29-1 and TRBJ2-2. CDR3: CSVEGLGANTGELFF.